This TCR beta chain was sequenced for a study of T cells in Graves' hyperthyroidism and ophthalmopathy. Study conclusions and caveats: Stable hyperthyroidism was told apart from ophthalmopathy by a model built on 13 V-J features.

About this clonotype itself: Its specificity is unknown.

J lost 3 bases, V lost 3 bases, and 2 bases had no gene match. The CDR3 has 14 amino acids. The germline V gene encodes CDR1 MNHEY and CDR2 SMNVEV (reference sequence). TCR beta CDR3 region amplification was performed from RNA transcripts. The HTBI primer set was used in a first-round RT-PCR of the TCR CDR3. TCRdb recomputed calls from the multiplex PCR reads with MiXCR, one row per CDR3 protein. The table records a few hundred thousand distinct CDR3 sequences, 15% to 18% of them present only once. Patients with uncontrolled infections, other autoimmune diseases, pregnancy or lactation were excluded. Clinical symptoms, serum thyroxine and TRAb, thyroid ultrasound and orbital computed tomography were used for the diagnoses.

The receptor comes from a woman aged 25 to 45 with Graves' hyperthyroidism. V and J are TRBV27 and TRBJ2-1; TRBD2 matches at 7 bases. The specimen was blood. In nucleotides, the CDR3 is TGTGCCAGCAGTTTTAGCGGGCACTACAATGAGCAGTTCTTC. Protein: CASSFSGHYNEQFF.